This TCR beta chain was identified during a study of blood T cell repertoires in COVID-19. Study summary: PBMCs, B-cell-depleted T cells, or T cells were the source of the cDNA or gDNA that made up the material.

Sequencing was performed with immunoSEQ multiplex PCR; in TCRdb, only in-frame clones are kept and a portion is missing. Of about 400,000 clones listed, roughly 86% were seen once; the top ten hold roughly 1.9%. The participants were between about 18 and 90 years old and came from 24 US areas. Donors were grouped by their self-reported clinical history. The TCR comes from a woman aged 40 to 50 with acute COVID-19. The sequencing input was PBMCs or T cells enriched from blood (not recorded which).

The CDR3 nucleotides are TGTGCCAGCAGCTCCCCCGGACAGCCGGCCTTTTATGGCTACACCTTC. Protein product: CASSSPGQPAFYGYTF. The chain combines TRBV7-9 with TRBJ1-2; the D gene is possibly TRBD1 (6 bases). In germline, CDR1 is SEHNR, CDR2 FQNEAQ (reference sequence). Trimming cost V 4 bases and J 5 bases, with 20 bases left between them. CDR3 size: 16 residues.